The entry that follows covers one TCR beta chain sequence. Time point of the sample: blood from clinic visit 5 months post-surgery; TSC patient then seizure free. Sequencing was limited to surgery cases with top T cell transcript signatures in brain tissue. The entry originates in a study of brain T cells in children with intractable seizures. TCRdb's table, derived via immunoSEQ multiplex PCR, lists solely in-frame clones and lacks some. The sample includes around 340,000 clones, 93% of them seen just once. V gave up 4 bases and J gave up 6 bases, with 21 bases separating them. The germline CDR1 and CDR2 sequences are SNHLY and FYNNEI. The CDR3 contains 17 residues.

The chain combines TRBV2 with TRBJ2-2; a weak D match, TRBD1 (6 bases). Sequenced material: peripheral blood, taken about 5 months after surgery. The receptor comes from a boy under three years old with tuberous sclerosis and intractable seizures. The CDR3 loop is CASSGGRGFLFSGELFF. As DNA, the CDR3 is TGTGCCAGCAGTGGAGGAAGGGGGTTTCTTTTTTCCGGGGAGCTGTTTTTT.